One sample yielded the 24 T cell receptor beta chains listed below, sequenced in a study of T cell responses to AZD1222 COVID-19 vaccine. Clones were sequenced by immunoSEQ multiplex PCR, and TCRdb holds only the in-frame ones, with some missing. The data show 65,000 to 95,000 clones, about 91% seen once. Sequencing used peripheral blood, obtained on day 0 of MenACWY control vaccination. These receptors were obtained from an adult in good health.

V is TRBV5-1 and J is TRBJ1-1; TRBD1 is a possible D gene (5 bases). The CDR3 is made up of 14 amino acids. Trimming stripped 4 bases from V and 5 bases from J, with 15 bases between. CDR1 and CDR2 from the germline V gene are SGHRS and YFSETQ. The CDR3 DNA reads as TGCGCCAGCAGCGCGTCGGGGGGTTGGACTGAAGCTTTCTTT. Translating gives CASSASGGWTEAFF.

This chain joins TRBV6-5 and TRBJ1-2, with D perhaps TRBD1 (5 bases). The V gene's germline CDR1 is MNHEY and CDR2 SVGAGI. V lost 4 bases and J lost 0, with 12 bases in between. The CDR3 consists of 15 residues. CDR3 protein: CASSSRDLANYGYTF. The CDR3 DNA follows: TGTGCCAGCAGTTCACGGGACCTAGCTAACTATGGCTACACCTTC.

This clone was counted only a few times. The chain uses TRBV5-8 and TRBJ1-1, with D hard to call. The CDR3 runs 14 residues. The germline V and J ends were trimmed by 4 bases and 0 bases, with 10 bases remaining between them. CDR1 is SGHTS, CDR2 YDEGEE, per germline. Written as DNA, the CDR3 is TGTGCCAGCAGCCCTAGGTTCCTGAACACTGAAGCTTTCTTT. Residues: CASSPRFLNTEAFF.

This clone showed up just a few times. The J gene is TRBJ2-7, the V gene TRBV28, with D uncertain. V was clipped by 8 bases and J by 3 bases, with 8 bases between them. The CDR3 has 11 amino acids. Germline V gene data show CDR1 as MDHEN and CDR2 as SYDVKM. This chain's CDR3 is CASGVDYEQYF. The CDR3 nucleotides are TGTGCCAGCGGGGTCGACTACGAGCAGTACTTC.

The chain carries TRBV25-1 and TRBJ2-1, with D hard to call. The CDR3 spans 15 residues. Germline lookup yields CDR1 MGHDK and CDR2 SYGVNS. With 1 base removed from V and 6 bases from J, the gap between germline ends came to 13 bases. CDR3 sequence: CASSEWGSWVNEQFF. The DNA for the CDR3 is TGTGCCAGCAGTGAATGGGGTAGCTGGGTCAATGAGCAGTTCTTC.

The chain is built from TRBV28 and TRBJ1-5, with D perhaps TRBD1 (5 bases). The V and J ends lost 6 bases and 3 bases respectively, with 15 bases between them. This CDR3 is built from 15 residues. Germline V gives CDR1 MDHEN, CDR2 SYDVKM. CDR3 DNA: TGTGCCAGCAGGGGATGGGGCAGAGACAATCAGCCCCAGCATTTT. Amino acids: CASRGWGRDNQPQHF.

This clone has only one observation. This chain connects TRBV6-5 to TRBJ2-5; D possibly matches TRBD1 or TRBD2 (5 bases each). The CDR3 contains 14 residues. Germline values: CDR1 MNHEY, CDR2 SVGAGI. V was clipped by 8 bases and J by 5 bases, with 18 bases between them. CDR3 nucleotides: TGTGCCAGCGGGTGGACGGCAGAGGGGGAGACCCAGTACTTC. This codes for CASGWTAEGETQYF.

This chain joins TRBV7-2 and TRBJ1-1, with D maybe TRBD1 (5 bases). The CDR3 runs 14 residues. Trimming removed 5 bases at V and 4 bases at J, with 14 bases between. The germline V gene encodes CDR1 SGHTA and CDR2 FQGNSA. This CDR3 reads CASSRGWGVTEAFF. The DNA for the CDR3 is TGTGCCAGCAGCCGGGGCTGGGGTGTCACTGAAGCTTTCTTT.

This chain links TRBV29-1 with TRBJ2-1; possible D gene TRBD2, 5 bases. Germline V gene data show CDR1 as SQVTM and CDR2 as ANQGSEA. The CDR3 has 10 residues. Deletions cut 5 bases from V and 14 bases from J, with 13 bases between. CDR3 bases: TGCAGCGTTCTTCAGGAGGTTGAGTTCTTC. This codes for CSVLQEVEFF.

The chain joins TRBV29-1 to TRBJ2-2; 9 nucleotides line up with TRBD2. Losses at the gene ends were 5 bases for V and 2 bases for J; bases not matched to a gene: 6. Germline V gene sequence: CDR1 SQVTM, CDR2 ANQGSEA. The CDR3 has 15 amino acids. The chain's CDR3 is CSVIAGVGNTGELFF. The CDR3 DNA reads TGCAGCGTTATAGCGGGAGTGGGTAACACCGGGGAGCTGTTTTTT.

This clone was seen more than once but under ten times. The chain uses TRBV20-1 and TRBJ2-3; TRBD1 aligns across 10 bases. The germline V gene encodes CDR1 DFQATT and CDR2 SNEGSKA (reference sequence). V shed 6 bases, J shed 10 bases, and the junction held 4 bases outside the gene matches. The CDR3 covers 11 residues. In nucleotides, the CDR3 is TGCAGTGCGCTGACAGGGGGCGCGCAGTATTTT. This codes for CSALTGGAQYF.

This clone appeared a single time. This chain joins TRBV14 and TRBJ1-1; D not resolved. The CDR3 totals 15 residues. The germline V gene encodes CDR1 SGHDN and CDR2 FVKESK. Deletions cut 3 bases from V and 6 bases from J, with 17 bases between. The CDR3: CASSQATASRSEAFF. CDR3 nucleotides: TGTGCCAGCAGCCAGGCAACAGCTTCTCGGTCTGAAGCTTTCTTT.

This rearrangement joins TRBV11-2 to TRBJ1-1; D might be TRBD1 (5 bases). The germline CDR1 and CDR2 sequences are SGHAT and FQNNGV. V lost 5 bases and J 4 bases, leaving 20 bases between the germline ends. The CDR3 is made up of 16 amino acids. Written as DNA, the CDR3 is TGTGCCAGCAGCATAGTTCCGCTGGGGGGGAGCACTGAAGCTTTCTTT. Residues: CASSIVPLGGSTEAFF. The full variable domain, its missing parts supplied by reference TRBV11-2 and TRBJ1-1, is EAGVAQSPRYKIIEKRQSVAFWCNPISGHATLYWYQQILGQGPKLLIQFQNNGVVDDSQLPKDRFSAERLKGVDSTLKIQPAKLEDSAVYLCASSIVPLGGSTEAFFGQGTRLTVV.

The chain carries TRBV2 and TRBJ2-7; TRBD2 aligns across 11 bases. Trimming at V came to 6 bases and at J to 2 bases, leaving 6 bases not matched to a gene. This CDR3 spans 15 amino acids. CDR1 and CDR2 from the germline V gene are SNHLY and FYNNEI. The CDR3 is CASRPTSGVAYEQYF. CDR3 nucleotide sequence: TGTGCCAGCAGGCCGACTAGCGGGGTTGCCTACGAGCAGTACTTC.

This clone was counted once. This chain connects TRBV28 to TRBJ1-5; D might be TRBD1 (6 bases). The germline CDR1 and CDR2 sequences are MDHEN and SYDVKM. The CDR3 sequence is 16 residues long. Trimming stripped 6 bases from V and 4 bases from J, with 19 bases between. Here the CDR3 reads CASSPSGIQGNQPQHF. CDR3 in DNA: TGTGCCAGCAGCCCATCTGGGATTCAGGGGAATCAGCCCCAGCATTTT.

V is TRBV11-2 and J is TRBJ1-1; possibly TRBD1 for D (5 bases). This CDR3 has 16 residues. V was clipped by 0 bases and J by 1 base, with 12 bases between them. Germline CDR1 reads SGHAT; CDR2 reads FQNNGV. The CDR3 nucleotides are TGTGCCAGCAGCTTAGATGAGCCAGGGCCGAACACTGAAGCTTTCTTT. Protein: CASSLDEPGPNTEAFF.

The chain uses TRBV27 and TRBJ2-2, with D maybe TRBD2 (6 bases). Trimming removed 5 bases from V and 7 bases from J, with 8 bases in between. CDR3 length: 12 residues. Germline loops: CDR1 MNHEY, CDR2 SMNVEV (reference sequence). For the CDR3, the DNA is TGTGCCAGCAGTGTGGGAGGCGGGGAGCTGTTTTTT. Protein sequence: CASSVGGGELFF.

V usage is TRBV6-1 and J usage is TRBJ2-3; 7 nucleotides align to TRBD1. The CDR3 spans 16 residues. Germline assignment: CDR1 MNHNS and CDR2 SASEGT. Trimming removed 4 bases from V and 1 base from J; junction bases left unmatched: 8. The CDR3 DNA is TGTGCCAGCAGTGCATCTACGGGGACAGGCACAGATACGCAGTATTTT. This encodes CASSASTGTGTDTQYF.

This chain uses TRBV10-2 with TRBJ2-7; TRBD1 aligns across 10 bases. Germline CDR1 WSHSY, CDR2 SAAADI. The CDR3 length is 19 residues. The J segment lost 2 bases and the V segment lost 6 bases, leaving 19 bases of the junction unmatched. DNA for the CDR3: TGCGCCAGCAGCCATTCTCCCCGTTTTGGGGGACAGGGGACCTACGAGCAGTACTTC. It specifies CASSHSPRFGGQGTYEQYF.

V is TRBV6-5 and J is TRBJ2-5; tentative D call: TRBD2 (5 bases). V was pared by 3 bases and J by 2 bases, with 13 bases between. The CDR3 consists of 15 residues. Germline-derived CDR1 and CDR2 are MNHEY and SVGAGI. In DNA form, the CDR3 reads TGTGCCAGCAGTTATGGGAGTGGAATTCAAGAGACCCAGTACTTC. Translating gives CASSYGSGIQETQYF.

This clone was detected once. This chain connects TRBV4-3 to TRBJ2-1; 7 nucleotides match TRBD2. The CDR3 is 18 residues long. From germline, CDR1 is LGHNA and CDR2 YSLEER. V lost 0 bases to trimming and J lost 1 base; unmatched junction nucleotides: 9. CDR3 DNA sequence: TGCGCCAGCAGCCAAGATTACACTAGCGCGCTTTCCTACAATGAGCAGTTCTTC. This sequence encodes CASSQDYTSALSYNEQFF.

CDR3 protein: CASSFRRGEKLFF. CDR3 bases: TGTGCCAGCAGTTTCCGGAGGGGGGAAAAACTGTTTTTT. The rearrangement uses TRBV12-3 or TRBV12-4 and TRBJ1-4, with a tentative D call TRBD1 (6 bases). This CDR3 comprises 13 residues. Trimming took off 3 bases at V and 8 bases at J, with 10 bases between the two ends.

This chain connects TRBV28 to TRBJ2-5; possibly TRBD1 for D (6 bases). V was trimmed by 4 bases and J by 0 bases, leaving 12 bases between them. Germline CDR1 is MDHEN and CDR2 is SYDVKM. The CDR3 covers 15 residues. This CDR3 reads CASSSPQGYQETQYF. The CDR3 DNA sequence: TGTGCCAGCAGTTCCCCCCAGGGGTACCAAGAGACCCAGTACTTC.

The chain has TRBV5-1 and TRBJ2-7; D gene uncertain. Germline V gives CDR1 SGHRS, CDR2 YFSETQ. The CDR3 sequence is 15 residues long. V gave up 0 bases and J gave up 2 bases, with 12 bases separating them. The CDR3: CASSLDRRQAYEQYF. CDR3 coding DNA: TGCGCCAGCAGCTTGGATAGGAGACAAGCCTACGAGCAGTACTTC.